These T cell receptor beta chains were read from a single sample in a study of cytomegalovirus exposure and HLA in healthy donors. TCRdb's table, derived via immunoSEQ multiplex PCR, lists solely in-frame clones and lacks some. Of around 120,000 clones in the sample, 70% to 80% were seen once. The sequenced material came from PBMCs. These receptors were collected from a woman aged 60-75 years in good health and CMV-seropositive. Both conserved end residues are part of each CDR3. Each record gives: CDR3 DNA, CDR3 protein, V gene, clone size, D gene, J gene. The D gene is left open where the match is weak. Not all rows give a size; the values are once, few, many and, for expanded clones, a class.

TGTGCCAGCAGTTTAGGTGTGGACACTTGGAACACCGGGGAGCTGTTTTTT | CASSLGVDTWNTGELFF | TRBV27 | - | - | TRBJ2-2
TGTGCCAGTGCGGACAGGGGCCACAATCAGCCCCAGCATTTT | CASADRGHNQPQHF | TRBV19 | - | TRBD1 | TRBJ1-5
TGCGCCAGCAGCGCTTCCCAGGGGGCAGGGAACACTGAAGCTTTCTTT | CASSASQGAGNTEAFF | TRBV5-1 | - | TRBD1 | TRBJ1-1
TGTGCCAGCAGCTCGGCAAGGGGGTATGAAAAACTGTTTTTT | CASSSARGYEKLFF | TRBV11-2 | - | - | TRBJ1-4
TGTGCCTGGAGTTTGGGGACAGGGCGTTGTGGCTACACCTTC | CAWSLGTGRCGYTF | TRBV30 | - | TRBD1 | TRBJ1-2
TGCGCCAGCAGGTCAGGGGTAGATACGCAGTATTTT | CASRSGVDTQYF | TRBV5-1 | - | - | TRBJ2-3
TGTGCCATCAGTGAGAGTAAGGGGGACACCGGGGAGCTGTTTTTT | CAISESKGDTGELFF | TRBV10-3 | - | - | TRBJ2-2
TGTGCCAGCAGTCGGGACTCACGGGAGACCCAGTACTTC | CASSRDSRETQYF | TRBV6-4 | - | - | TRBJ2-5
TGTGCCAGCAGCTTGGGGGGTGGCACCGGGGAGCTGTTTTTT | CASSLGGGTGELFF | TRBV11-3 | few | - | TRBJ2-2
TGTGCCAGCAGCGTAGTATTGACAGGGAAAGCTTTCTTT | CASSVVLTGKAFF | TRBV9 | - | TRBD1 | TRBJ1-1
TGTGCCAGCAGGCGGGGGGGATACAATCAGCCCCAGCATTTT | CASRRGGYNQPQHF | TRBV6-1 | - | - | TRBJ1-5
TGTGCCAGCAGTGAAGGTTCGGGAACGGCCGGCTTCTATGGCTACACCTTC | CASSEGSGTAGFYGYTF | TRBV6-1 | - | - | TRBJ1-2
TGCAGTGCTAGACCGGAGGAGACCCAGTACTTC | CSARPEETQYF | TRBV20-1 | - | - | TRBJ2-5
- | CASFGPGISDYGYTF | TRBV6-5 | - | - | TRBJ1-2
TGTGCCAGCAGGCCGGGACTGTTCTACTCTGGAAACACCATATATTTT | CASRPGLFYSGNTIYF | TRBV7-9 | - | - | TRBJ1-3
TGTGCCAGCAGCGTATCAGCAAGCGGGGGGTCCTACGAGCAGTACTTC | CASSVSASGGSYEQYF | TRBV9 | few | TRBD2 | TRBJ2-7
TGTGCCAGCACCCGAAGTGGGGGGACGGGAGCTTTCTTT | CASTRSGGTGAFF | TRBV6-1 | - | - | TRBJ1-1
TGCAGCGTTGCCACTAGCGGGGCGCGCAATGAGCAGTTCTTC | CSVATSGARNEQFF | TRBV29-1 | - | TRBD2 | TRBJ2-1
TGTGCCAGCAGTTACTCTGGACAGGGGACCTACGAGCAGTACTTC | CASSYSGQGTYEQYF | TRBV6-5 | - | TRBD1 | TRBJ2-7
TGTGCCAGCAGTGAGCTGCCTACTGCTGATGGCTACACCTTC | CASSELPTADGYTF | TRBV2 | - | - | TRBJ1-2
TGTGCCAGCTCACAGGACAGGATTAATTCACCCCTCCACTTT | CASSQDRINSPLHF | TRBV18 | - | TRBD1 | TRBJ1-6
TGTGCCAGCAGTTTAAATATGCGGGGGGGCCTGGGTAATGAGCAGTTCTTC | CASSLNMRGGLGNEQFF | TRBV27 | - | TRBD2 | TRBJ2-1
TGTGCCAGTAGTATAATGGGGCCCAGTACCGGGGAGCTGTTTTTT | CASSIMGPSTGELFF | TRBV19 | - | - | TRBJ2-2
TGTGCCAGCAGCTTAGTAGCCGGGAACATTCAGTACTTC | CASSLVAGNIQYF | TRBV11-2 | - | - | TRBJ2-4
TGTGCCAGCATGAGGACTAAAGCGGATGAAAAACTGTTTTTT | CASMRTKADEKLFF | TRBV27 | few | - | TRBJ1-4
TGTGCCAGCAGTCCCAATTCCCCTTCACCCCTCCACTTT | CASSPNSPSPLHF | TRBV27 | - | - | TRBJ1-6
TGCGCCAGCAGCCCGCCCGCGGGGGGGCAGTTCTTGAACACTGAAGCTTTCTTT | CASSPPAGGQFLNTEAFF | TRBV4-1 | once | - | TRBJ1-1
TGTGCCAGCAGCTTGTATGATGAAAAACTGTTTTTT | CASSLYDEKLFF | TRBV5-6 | few | - | TRBJ1-4
TGCGCCAGCAGCTTGACCGGACAGCTAGTGAACACTGAAGCTTTCTTT | CASSLTGQLVNTEAFF | TRBV5-1 | - | - | TRBJ1-1
TGCAGCGTTATCAGGGGAACCTACGAGCAGTACTTC | CSVIRGTYEQYF | TRBV29-1 | few | - | TRBJ2-7
TGTGCCAGCACCCCAGCCCTGGGGGCCTATGGCTACACCTTC | CASTPALGAYGYTF | TRBV6-6 | few | - | TRBJ1-2
TGTGCCAGCAGCAACCAGGACAGGACATTTTTTGGCTACACCTTC | CASSNQDRTFFGYTF | TRBV6-5 | - | TRBD1 | TRBJ1-2
TGTGCCAGCAGCTTAGGGACAGGGGCAGATACGCAGTATTTT | CASSLGTGADTQYF | TRBV11-2 | - | TRBD1 | TRBJ2-3
TGTGCCAGCAGCCCAGGAGGGTACAGGGGCGAGCAGTACTTC | CASSPGGYRGEQYF | TRBV11-2 | - | - | TRBJ2-7
TGTGCCAGCAGCCGGGGACAGGGTGAAGCTTTCTTT | CASSRGQGEAFF | TRBV6-5 | - | TRBD1 | TRBJ1-1
TGTGCCAGCAGCTTAGGGCTAGCGGGGGCCCCGCAGTATTTT | CASSLGLAGAPQYF | TRBV7-3 | - | TRBD2 | TRBJ2-3
TGTGCCAGCTCACCACTCGGGGGAACCGGGGAGCTGTTTTTT | CASSPLGGTGELFF | TRBV18 | - | - | TRBJ2-2
TGTGCCAGCAGCTTGGGAGCTCCCGATTCACCCCTCCACTTT | CASSLGAPDSPLHF | TRBV5-4 | few | - | TRBJ1-6
TGTGCCAGCAGCTTAGGGTCGCTGACAGGGTCCCCCTATGGCTACACCTTC | CASSLGSLTGSPYGYTF | TRBV7-8 | once | TRBD1 | TRBJ1-2
TGTGCCAGCAGAAGGGGGCTGGGTCAGCCCCAGCATTTT | CASRRGLGQPQHF | TRBV6-5 | - | TRBD1 | TRBJ1-5
TGTGCCAGCAGCCTTGGACAGGGGACAGCAGATACGCAGTATTTT | CASSLGQGTADTQYF | TRBV11-2 | - | TRBD1 | TRBJ2-3
TGTGCCAGCAGTTACCGAACAGGGAACACTGAAGCTTTCTTT | CASSYRTGNTEAFF | TRBV6-5 | - | - | TRBJ1-1
TGTGCCAGCAGTGAGGACAGAGTTAATGAAAAACTGTTTTTT | CASSEDRVNEKLFF | TRBV2 | - | - | TRBJ1-4
TGTGCCAGCAGTCACAGGGACAGTCGGACTGAAGCTTTCTTT | CASSHRDSRTEAFF | TRBV2 | - | TRBD1 | TRBJ1-1
TGTGCCAGCACTACAGGGGCTGTGAACACTGAAGCTTTCTTT | CASTTGAVNTEAFF | TRBV6-5 | many | TRBD1 | TRBJ1-1
TGCGCCAGCAGCGCTAAGGGGTCCTACGAGCAGTACTTC | CASSAKGSYEQYF | TRBV4-1 | - | - | TRBJ2-7
TGTGCCAGCAGCTTGGGACATTCTGAAGCTTTCTTT | CASSLGHSEAFF | TRBV5-4 | - | - | TRBJ1-1
TGTGCCAGCAGAGGCCAGGGGCCCCTCTCTGGAAACACCATATATTTT | CASRGQGPLSGNTIYF | TRBV2 | - | - | TRBJ1-3
TGCGCCAGCAGTGAGTCCGCGGGACAGGGGTACGAGCAGTACTTC | CASSESAGQGYEQYF | TRBV10-2 | few | TRBD1 | TRBJ2-7